Below, 13 T cell receptor beta chains from the same sample are listed, as sequenced in a study of T cells after yellow fever vaccination. One entry per CDR3 protein results from TCRdb running MiXCR on the 5' RACE reads. The repertoire has about 69,000 distinct CDR3 sequences, 5.9% of them found once; the top ten carry under 2.5%. The source material was CD4+ T cells sorted from PBMCs, sampled around 14 days after the first yellow fever vaccination. Receptor source: a man younger than 35 who received the YFV17D yellow fever vaccine.

The chain uses TRBV7-9 and TRBJ2-2; a weak D match, TRBD1 (5 bases). Germline V gene sequence: CDR1 SEHNR, CDR2 FQNEAQ (reference sequence). V was trimmed by 0 bases and J by 4 bases, leaving 15 bases between them. The CDR3 contains 17 residues. The CDR3 loop reads CASSLASTGVGTGELFF. CDR3 sequence (DNA): TGTGCCAGCAGCTTAGCGAGCACAGGCGTCGGCACCGGGGAGCTGTTTTTT.

This clonotype was recorded a few times. The chain links TRBV18 to TRBJ1-5; unclear D gene. Germline V lookup: CDR1 KGHSH, CDR2 LQKENI. Trimming took off 2 bases at V and 5 bases at J, with 10 bases between the two ends. The CDR3 has 14 amino acids. Written as DNA, the CDR3 is TGTGCCAGCTCACCATCTCAGGCCTATCAGCCCCAGCATTTT. This sequence encodes CASSPSQAYQPQHF.

This clonotype was seen many times. The chain has TRBV12-3 or TRBV12-4 and TRBJ1-2; TRBD1 might be the D (6 bases). Between the trimmed V and J ends, which lost 5 bases and 6 bases, there was a span of 19 bases. This CDR3 region has 15 residues. CDR3 sequence: CASSAQQGIGHGYTF. The CDR3 bases are TGTGCCAGCAGTGCACAACAGGGCATTGGGCATGGCTACACCTTC.

This clonotype was picked up many times. J is TRBJ2-3 and V is TRBV7-3; no firm D call. The V end lost 5 bases, the J end lost 2 bases, and 5 bases lay between the germline ends. From germline, CDR1 is SGHTA and CDR2 FQGTGA. CDR3 length equals 12 residues. Here the CDR3 reads CASSRYTDTQYF. CDR3 coding DNA: TGTGCCAGCAGCAGATACACAGATACGCAGTATTTT.

A note on this clonotype: A much larger clonotype is one base distant, so this may be a read error. The chain links TRBV5-1 to TRBJ2-5, with D tentatively TRBD2 (7 bases). The CDR3 extends over 14 amino acids. CDR1 and CDR2 from the germline V gene are SGHRS and YFSETQ. The CDR3 region is CASSSRGAGETKYF. Here the CDR3 DNA reads TGCGCCAGCAGCTCCCGGGGGGCCGGTGAGACCAAGTACTTC. The entire variable domain, with the rest obtained from reference TRBV5-1 and TRBJ2-5, is as follows: KAGVTQTPRYLIKTRGQQVTLSCSPISGHRSVSWYQQTPGQGLQFLFEYFSETQRNKGNFPGRFSGRQFSNSRSEMNVSTLELGDSALYLCASSSRGAGETKYFGPGTRLLVL.

This clonotype was picked up many times. The V gene is TRBV5-6, the J gene TRBJ2-5; no reliable D call. With 3 bases removed from V and 5 bases from J, the gap between germline ends came to 11 bases. CDR3 length: 13 residues. Germline V gene sequence: CDR1 SGHDT, CDR2 YYEEEE. This chain's CDR3 is CASSYRGVETQYF. CDR3 DNA sequence: TGTGCCAGCAGCTATAGAGGTGTTGAGACCCAGTACTTC.

This clonotype has a count of ten or more. The chain uses TRBV6-2 or TRBV6-3 and TRBJ1-5; D gene unclear. The CDR3 length is 12 residues. The germline CDR1 and CDR2 sequences are MNHEY and SVGEGT. Trimming cost V 2 bases and J 4 bases, with 3 bases left between them. CDR3 region: CASSYRNQPQHF. The CDR3 bases are TGTGCCAGCAGTTACCGGAATCAGCCCCAGCATTTT.

This clonotype was picked up many times. The rearrangement links TRBV20-1 to TRBJ2-1, with 8 positions matching TRBD1. Germline V CDR1 and CDR2: DFQATT, SNEGSKA (reference sequence). After removal of 1 base from V and 8 bases from J, the junction contained 13 bases not matched to a gene. CDR3 length: 16 amino acids. CDR3: CSARGLGQGSADEQFF. In nucleotides, the CDR3 is TGCAGTGCTAGAGGTCTAGGACAGGGAAGCGCCGATGAGCAGTTCTTC.

This clonotype was observed many times. V and J are TRBV5-1 and TRBJ2-1, with unresolved D. CDR3 size: 16 residues. Trimming removed 4 bases from V and 0 bases from J, with 14 bases in between. Per germline, CDR1 SGHRS and CDR2 YFSETQ. This CDR3 is CASSAYVEISYNEQFF. CDR3 sequence (DNA): TGCGCCAGCAGCGCCTACGTCGAAATCTCCTACAATGAGCAGTTCTTC.

At least ten counts were recorded for this clonotype. The chain carries TRBV6-5 and TRBJ1-2, with a weak D call TRBD1 (6 bases). V was shortened by 2 bases and J by 8 bases, with 15 bases between the two germline ends. Germline loops: CDR1 MNHEY, CDR2 SVGAGI. This CDR3 has 14 residues. CDR3 bases: TGTGCCAGCAGTTACCGCTCCGGGGGCAAGGGCTACACCTTC. Its translation is CASSYRSGGKGYTF.

This clonotype was seen many times. The V and J genes are TRBV12-3 or TRBV12-4 and TRBJ2-7; 8 bases are shared with TRBD1. This CDR3 comprises 15 residues. Germline trimming cut 6 bases from V and 6 bases from J; bases unmatched to any gene: 13. CDR3 coding DNA: TGTGCCAGCAGCCATAGGACAGGGTATTTTTCCGAGCAGTACTTC. This gives the protein CASSHRTGYFSEQYF.

This clonotype occurred many times. In DNA, the CDR3 is TGTGCCATAGACGATGGCTACACCTTC. Its protein product is CAIDDGYTF. The V call is TRBV7-9, the J call TRBJ1-2; unclear D gene. The CDR3 has 9 amino acids. Looked up from germline, CDR1 is SEHNR and CDR2 is FQNEAQ (reference sequence). With 10 bases removed from V and 6 bases from J, the gap between germline ends came to 6 bases.

This clonotype was detected ten times or more. The V gene is TRBV12-3 or TRBV12-4, the J gene TRBJ1-2, with D unclear. Trimming took off 8 bases at V and 5 bases at J, with 18 bases between the two ends. The CDR3 length is 14 residues. This chain's CDR3 is CASSTSPDGYGYTF. The CDR3 nucleotides are TGTGCCAGCTCCACGAGCCCAGATGGGTATGGCTACACCTTC.